The source of this TCR beta chain is a study of CD8+ T cells in alopecia areata. On the study more broadly: Tofacitinib administration to treated patients was oral, at 5 to 10 mg twice daily.

With 6 bases clipped from V and 4 bases from J, the junction kept 6 bases outside the gene matches. The V gene's germline CDR1 is SQVTM and CDR2 ANQGSEA. CDR3 length: 13 amino acids. The authors extracted RNA and reverse transcribed it into cDNA as the sequencing template. Measured with immunoSEQ multiplex PCR; TCRdb has only the in-frame clones, and not every one. The profile covers roughly 150,000 clones, with roughly 64% appearing a single time and under 6.5% taken by the ten largest. The chain has TRBV29-1 and TRBJ1-1; TRBD1 matches 9 bases. This TCR came from a human donor with alopecia areata. Sequencing was performed on CD4+ T cells sorted from blood, taken at week 0. The CDR3 sequence is CSVPGTGITEAFF. The CDR3 DNA is TGCAGCGTGCCCGGGACAGGGATCACTGAAGCTTTCTTT. Full variable domain (missing parts from reference TRBV29-1 and TRBJ1-1): SAVISQKPSRDICQRGTSLTIQCQVDSQVTMMFWYRQQPGQSLTLIATANQGSEATYESGFVIDKFPISRPNLTFSTLTVSNMSPEDSSIYLCSVPGTGITEAFFGQGTRLTVV.